These 19 T cell receptor beta chains were all obtained from the same sample, sequenced in a study of blood T cell repertoires in COVID-19. Using immunoSEQ multiplex PCR, the repertoire was profiled, and TCRdb retains in-frame clones only, with some absent. The table lists about 220,000 clones, approximately 80% of them singletons, with about 10% in the top ten. The source material was peripheral blood. The receptors were gathered from a man in his fifties or sixties with active or convalescent COVID-19.

This clone has a count of ten or more. The V gene is TRBV27, the J gene TRBJ2-3, with 9 bases lining up with TRBD2. The CDR3 sequence is 12 residues long. Germline trimming cut 6 bases from V and 6 bases from J; bases unmatched to any gene: 1. Per the germline V gene, CDR1 is MNHEY and CDR2 is SMNVEV (reference sequence). The CDR3 here is CASSGLADTQYF. CDR3 nucleotide sequence: TGTGCCAGCAGCGGACTAGCGGATACGCAGTATTTT.

The CDR3 region has the DNA TGTGCCAGCAGTACCGGGGATCAGCCCCAGCATTTT. Protein: CASSTGDQPQHF. This chain connects TRBV6-5 to TRBJ1-5; the D is unclear. CDR3 size: 12 residues. V was trimmed by 5 bases and J by 5 bases, leaving 7 bases between them. Germline V gene lookup returns CDR1 MNHEY and CDR2 SVGAGI.

This chain connects TRBV5-1 to TRBJ1-4; tentative D call: TRBD1 (6 bases). The CDR3 runs 17 residues. V lost 1 base, J lost 0 bases, and 13 bases lay in between. Germline assignment: CDR1 SGHRS and CDR2 YFSETQ. CDR3 DNA sequence: TGCGCCAGCAGCTTGTCCCCCAACAGGGCAACTAATGAAAAACTGTTTTTT. Protein: CASSLSPNRATNEKLFF.

The J gene is TRBJ1-4, the V gene TRBV29-1, with D tentatively TRBD1 (5 bases). V was pared by 7 bases and J by 2 bases, with 11 bases between. CDR3 length: 13 residues. CDR1 and CDR2 from the germline V gene are SQVTM and ANQGSEA. CDR3 DNA sequence: TGCAGCGGGGGGGAGGGCACTAATGAAAAACTGTTTTTT. It translates to CSGGEGTNEKLFF.

This clone was picked up one time. This sequence joins TRBV28 and TRBJ1-1, with 10 bases lining up with TRBD1. The CDR3 has 17 amino acids. The ends lost 1 base at V and 1 base at J; junction bases unmatched: 6. The germline V gene has CDR1 MDHEN and CDR2 SYDVKM. This chain's CDR3 is CASSLSGTGDQNTEAFF. The DNA of the CDR3 is TGTGCCAGCAGTTTATCCGGGACAGGGGATCAGAACACTGAAGCTTTCTTT.

V usage is TRBV24-1 and J usage is TRBJ2-5; 7 bases map to TRBD2. V lost 4 bases and J lost 4; bases outside the gene matches: 11. This CDR3 contains 16 residues. Germline loops: CDR1 KGHDR, CDR2 SFDVKD. The CDR3 DNA sequence: TGTGCCACCAGTGAGGGGAGGGGTATGAGTCGAGAGACCCAGTACTTC. It specifies CATSEGRGMSRETQYF.

This clone was counted a single time. The chain carries TRBV7-2 and TRBJ2-3; the D gene is possibly TRBD2 (7 bases). Trimming stripped 2 bases from V and 7 bases from J, with 22 bases between. Germline CDR1 reads SGHTA; CDR2 reads FQGNSA. The CDR3 spans 17 residues. The CDR3 sequence is CASSLILGGGDVYTQYF. Here the CDR3 DNA reads TGTGCCAGCAGCTTAATCTTAGGCGGGGGCGATGTGTATACGCAGTATTTT.

This clone was found many times. The chain couples TRBV4-2 to TRBJ1-6; tentative D call: TRBD1 (6 bases). There are 15 residues in the CDR3. V was shortened by 4 bases and J by 6 bases, with 13 bases between the two germline ends. Germline loops: CDR1 LGHNA, CDR2 YNFKEQ. CDR3 sequence reads: CASSRMGTTNSPLHF. For the CDR3, the DNA is TGTGCCAGCAGCCGCATGGGGACAACTAATTCACCCCTCCACTTT.

J is TRBJ1-2 and V is TRBV7-9; TRBD1 matches at 9 bases. This CDR3 contains 14 residues. V lost 2 bases to trimming and J lost 5 bases; unmatched junction nucleotides: 3. Germline values: CDR1 SEHNR, CDR2 FQNEAQ (reference sequence). CDR3 nucleotides: TGTGCCAGCAGCTTAATACAGGGGGCATATGGCTACACCTTC. It is translated as CASSLIQGAYGYTF.

The V and J genes are TRBV28 and TRBJ2-5; TRBD2 agrees at 9 bases. Germline values: CDR1 MDHEN, CDR2 SYDVKM. The junction had 5 bases not matched to a gene; V was cut back by 1 base and J by 2 bases. This CDR3 comprises 16 residues. The CDR3: CASSLLASGDQETQYF. Here the CDR3 DNA reads TGTGCCAGCAGTTTATTGGCTAGCGGGGATCAAGAGACCCAGTACTTC.

The chain employs TRBV2 and TRBJ1-1; D perhaps matches TRBD1 (5 bases). The CDR3 totals 13 residues. Trimming removed 7 bases from V and 3 bases from J, with 12 bases in between. Germline CDR1 SNHLY, CDR2 FYNNEI. For the CDR3, the DNA is TGTGCCAGCATGGTGGTAGGGGACACTGAAGCTTTCTTT. Protein product: CASMVVGDTEAFF.

This chain connects TRBV7-3 to TRBJ2-2; possibly TRBD1 for D (5 bases). CDR1 is SGHTA and CDR2 is FQGTGA in the germline V gene. The CDR3 runs to 17 residues. V was clipped by 1 base and J by 2 bases, with 14 bases between them. The CDR3 sequence: CASSLKATVTNTGELFF. The CDR3 DNA reads TGTGCCAGCAGCTTAAAGGCGACAGTTACCAACACCGGGGAGCTGTTTTTT.

This chain connects TRBV28 to TRBJ1-5; a possible D gene is TRBD1 (5 bases). The germline V gene has CDR1 MDHEN and CDR2 SYDVKM. The V end was cut by 3 bases, the J end by 5 bases, with 11 bases between. The CDR3 loop spans 14 amino acids. CDR3 loop: CASSLQGGHQPQHF. CDR3 sequence (DNA): TGTGCCAGCAGTTTGCAGGGAGGACATCAGCCCCAGCATTTT.

V gene TRBV6-1 combines with J gene TRBJ1-5, with a weak D call TRBD1 (5 bases). The CDR3 is made up of 16 amino acids. Germline V CDR1 and CDR2: MNHNS, SASEGT. V lost 5 bases and J 0 bases, leaving 14 bases between the germline ends. CDR3: CASSKDQGNSNQPQHF. In DNA, the CDR3 is TGTGCCAGCAGTAAAGACCAGGGAAATAGCAATCAGCCCCAGCATTTT.

V usage is TRBV20-1 and J usage is TRBJ1-6, with 11 bases that match TRBD1. The CDR3 has 16 residues. The ends lost 3 bases at V and 6 bases at J; junction bases unmatched: 7. The V gene's germline CDR1 is DFQATT and CDR2 SNEGSKA (reference sequence). The CDR3 nucleotides are TGCAGTGCTAGTAATGGACAGGGGGCCCTTAATTCACCCCTCCACTTT. This encodes CSASNGQGALNSPLHF.

This rearrangement joins TRBV29-1 to TRBJ2-7; 9 bases align to TRBD1. J gave up 5 bases and V 6 bases, and 8 bases lay outside the gene matches. Germline V gene data show CDR1 as SQVTM and CDR2 as ANQGSEA. The CDR3 is 13 amino acids. CDR3 region: CSVAGTGFHEQYF. Here the CDR3 DNA reads TGCAGCGTGGCCGGGACAGGGTTTCACGAGCAGTACTTC.

The CDR3 loop is CASSLGRNTIYF. The CDR3 coding sequence is TGTGCCAGCAGCTTGGGTCGGAACACCATATATTTT. The chain has TRBV5-6 and TRBJ1-3; D unresolved. Germline V CDR1 and CDR2: SGHDT, YYEEEE. The CDR3 sequence is 12 residues long. V lost 0 bases to trimming and J lost 7 bases, with 5 bases between them. Based on the CDR3 plus reference TRBV5-6 and TRBJ1-3, the full variable domain is DAGVTQSPTHLIKTRGQQVTLRCSPKSGHDTVSWYQQALGQGPQFIFQYYEEEERQRGNFPDRFSGHQFPNYSSELNVNALLLGDSALYLCASSLGRNTIYFGEGSWLTVV.

The V gene is TRBV5-1, the J gene TRBJ2-7; maybe TRBD1 (6 bases). This CDR3 region has 15 residues. V gave up 7 bases and J gave up 7 bases, with 24 bases separating them. Germline CDR1 reads SGHRS; CDR2 reads YFSETQ. CDR3 region: CASPFTGLEQDEQYF. CDR3 nucleotides: TGCGCCAGCCCTTTCACAGGGTTGGAGCAGGATGAGCAGTACTTC.

Regarding this clone: The missing conserved phenylalanine or tryptophan at the end of this CDR3 makes a read error likely. It is unclear where the CDR3 begins or ends on the DNA, so no DNA is shown, and the CDR3 is as TCRdb lists it. This chain links TRBV6-2 or TRBV6-3 with TRBJ2-7; no DNA check was done on the table's D call, TRBD2. Germline CDR1 reads MNHEY; CDR2 reads SVGEGT. The CDR3 is 13 residues long, ends included. CDR3 in amino acids: CASSRGAYGGLLS.